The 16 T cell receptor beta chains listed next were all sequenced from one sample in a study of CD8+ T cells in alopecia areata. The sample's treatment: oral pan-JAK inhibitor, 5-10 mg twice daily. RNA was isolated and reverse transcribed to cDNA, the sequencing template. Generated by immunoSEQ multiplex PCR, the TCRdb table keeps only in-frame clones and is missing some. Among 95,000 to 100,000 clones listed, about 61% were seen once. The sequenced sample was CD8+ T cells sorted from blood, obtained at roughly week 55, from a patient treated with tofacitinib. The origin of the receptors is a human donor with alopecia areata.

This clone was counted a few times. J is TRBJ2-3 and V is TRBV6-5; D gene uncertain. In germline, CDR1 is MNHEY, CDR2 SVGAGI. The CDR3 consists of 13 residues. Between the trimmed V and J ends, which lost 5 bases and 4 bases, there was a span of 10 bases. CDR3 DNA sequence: TGTGCCAGCAGTATACGTAGGGCAGATACGCAGTATTTT. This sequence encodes CASSIRRADTQYF.

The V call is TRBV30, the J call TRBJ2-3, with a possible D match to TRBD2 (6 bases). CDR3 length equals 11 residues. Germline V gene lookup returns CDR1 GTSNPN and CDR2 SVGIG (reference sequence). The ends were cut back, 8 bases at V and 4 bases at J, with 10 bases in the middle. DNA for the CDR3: TGTGCCACAAGGAGGGCAGATACGCAGTATTTT. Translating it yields CATRRADTQYF.

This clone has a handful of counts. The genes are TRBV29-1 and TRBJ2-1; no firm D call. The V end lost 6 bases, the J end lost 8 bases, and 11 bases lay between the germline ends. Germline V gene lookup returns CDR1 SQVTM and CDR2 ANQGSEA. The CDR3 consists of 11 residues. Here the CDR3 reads CSVGRRDEQFF. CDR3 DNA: TGCAGCGTGGGTAGACGGGATGAGCAGTTCTTC.

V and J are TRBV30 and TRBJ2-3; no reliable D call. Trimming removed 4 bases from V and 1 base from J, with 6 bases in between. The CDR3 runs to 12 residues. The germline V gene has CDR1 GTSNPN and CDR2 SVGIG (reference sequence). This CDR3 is CAWNRGTDTQYF. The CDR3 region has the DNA TGTGCCTGGAATAGGGGCACAGATACGCAGTATTTT.

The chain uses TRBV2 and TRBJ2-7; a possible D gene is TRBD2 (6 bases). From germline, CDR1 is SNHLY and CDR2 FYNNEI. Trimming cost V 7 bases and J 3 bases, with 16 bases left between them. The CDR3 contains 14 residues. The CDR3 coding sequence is TGTGCCAGCATAAAGCGGGCATTAAGCTACGAGCAGTACTTC. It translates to CASIKRALSYEQYF. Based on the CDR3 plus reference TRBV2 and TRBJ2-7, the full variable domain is EPEVTQTPSHQVTQMGQEVILRCVPISNHLYFYWYRQILGQKVEFLVSFYNNEISEKSEIFDDQFSVERPDGSNFTLKIRSTKLEDSAMYFCASIKRALSYEQYFGPGTRLTVT.

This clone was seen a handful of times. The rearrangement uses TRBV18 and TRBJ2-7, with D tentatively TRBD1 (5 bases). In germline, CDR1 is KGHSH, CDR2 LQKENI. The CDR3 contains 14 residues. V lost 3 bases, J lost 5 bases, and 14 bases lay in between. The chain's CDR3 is CASSPPIGQHEQYF. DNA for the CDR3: TGTGCCAGCTCACCCCCCATAGGACAACACGAGCAGTACTTC.

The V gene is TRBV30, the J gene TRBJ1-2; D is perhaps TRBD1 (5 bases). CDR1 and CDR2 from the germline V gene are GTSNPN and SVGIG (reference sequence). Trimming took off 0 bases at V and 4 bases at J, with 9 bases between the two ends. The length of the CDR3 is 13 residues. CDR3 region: CAWSVHRLYGYTF. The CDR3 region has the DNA TGTGCCTGGAGTGTCCACAGGCTCTATGGCTACACCTTC.

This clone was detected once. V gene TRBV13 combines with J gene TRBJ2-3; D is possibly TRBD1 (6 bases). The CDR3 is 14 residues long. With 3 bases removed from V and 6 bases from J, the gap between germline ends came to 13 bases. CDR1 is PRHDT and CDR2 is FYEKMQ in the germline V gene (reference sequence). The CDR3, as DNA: TGTGCCAGCAGCTTGACCACAGGGTTTGATACGCAGTATTTT. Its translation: CASSLTTGFDTQYF.

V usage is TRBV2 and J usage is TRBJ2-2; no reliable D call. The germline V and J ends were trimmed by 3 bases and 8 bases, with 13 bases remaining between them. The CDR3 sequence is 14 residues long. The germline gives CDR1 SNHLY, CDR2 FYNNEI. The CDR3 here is CASSESRLTGELFF. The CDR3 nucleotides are TGTGCCAGCAGTGAGAGTAGGCTGACAGGGGAGCTGTTTTTT.

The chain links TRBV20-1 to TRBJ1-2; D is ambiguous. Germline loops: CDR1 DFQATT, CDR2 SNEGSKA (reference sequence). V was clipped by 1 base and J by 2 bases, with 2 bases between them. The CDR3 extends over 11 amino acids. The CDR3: CSARANYGYTF. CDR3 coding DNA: TGCAGTGCTAGAGCCAACTATGGCTACACCTTC.

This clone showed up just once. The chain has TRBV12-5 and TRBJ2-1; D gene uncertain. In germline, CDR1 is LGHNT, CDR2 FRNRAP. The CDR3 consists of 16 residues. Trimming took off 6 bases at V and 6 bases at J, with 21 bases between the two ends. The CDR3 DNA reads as TGTGCTAGTGGCCTAGGACGACATTGGTTCGGCAATGAGCAGTTCTTC. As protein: CASGLGRHWFGNEQFF.

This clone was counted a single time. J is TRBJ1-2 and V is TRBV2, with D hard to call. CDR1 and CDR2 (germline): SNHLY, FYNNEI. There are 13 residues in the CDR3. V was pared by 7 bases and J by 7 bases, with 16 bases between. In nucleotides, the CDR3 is TGTGCCAGCAAGAGTAGGGATTTGCCTGGCTACACCTTC. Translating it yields CASKSRDLPGYTF.

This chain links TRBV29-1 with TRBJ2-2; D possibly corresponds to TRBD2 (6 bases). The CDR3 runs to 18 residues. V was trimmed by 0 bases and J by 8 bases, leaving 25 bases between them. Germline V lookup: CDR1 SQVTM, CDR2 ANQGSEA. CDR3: CSVEDVKGRRDSQGELFF. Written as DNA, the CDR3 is TGCAGCGTTGAAGATGTCAAAGGCCGTAGGGACTCGCAAGGGGAGCTGTTTTTT.

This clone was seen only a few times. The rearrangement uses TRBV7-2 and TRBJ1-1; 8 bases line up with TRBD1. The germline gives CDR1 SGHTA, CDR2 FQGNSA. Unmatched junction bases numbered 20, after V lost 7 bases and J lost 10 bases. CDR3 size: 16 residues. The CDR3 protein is CASNRPLGTGRRGAFF. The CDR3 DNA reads TGTGCCAGCAACCGCCCTCTTGGGACAGGACGGCGCGGAGCTTTCTTT.

CDR3 nucleotides: TGTGCTAGTGGTTTGGGGGGTTACGAGCAGTACTTC. It codes for CASGLGGYEQYF. The V and J genes are TRBV12-5 and TRBJ2-7; D gene unclear. V was cut by 1 base and J by 4 bases, with 5 bases left in between. CDR3 length: 12 amino acids. CDR1 and CDR2 (germline): LGHNT, FRNRAP.

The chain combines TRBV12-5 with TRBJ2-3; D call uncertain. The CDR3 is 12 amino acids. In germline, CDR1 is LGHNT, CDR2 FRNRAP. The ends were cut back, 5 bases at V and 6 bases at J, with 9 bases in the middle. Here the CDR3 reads CASGPTSDTQYF. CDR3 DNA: TGTGCTAGTGGTCCCACAAGCGATACGCAGTATTTT.